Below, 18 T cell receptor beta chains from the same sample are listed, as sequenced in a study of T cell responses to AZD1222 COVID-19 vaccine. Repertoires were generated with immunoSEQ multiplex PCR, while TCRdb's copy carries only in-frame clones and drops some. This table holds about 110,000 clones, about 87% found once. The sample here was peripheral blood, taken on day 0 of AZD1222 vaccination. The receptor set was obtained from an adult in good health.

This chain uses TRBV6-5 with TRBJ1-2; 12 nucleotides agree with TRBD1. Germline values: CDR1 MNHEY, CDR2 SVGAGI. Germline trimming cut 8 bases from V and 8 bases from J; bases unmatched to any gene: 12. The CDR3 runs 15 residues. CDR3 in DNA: TGTGCCAGCTCTGCCCCGGGACAGGGGGCGGAAGGCTACACCTTC. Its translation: CASSAPGQGAEGYTF.

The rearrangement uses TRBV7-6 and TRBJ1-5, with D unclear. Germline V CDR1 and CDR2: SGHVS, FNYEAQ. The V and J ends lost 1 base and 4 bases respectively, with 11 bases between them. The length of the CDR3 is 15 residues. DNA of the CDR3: TGTGCCAGCAGCTTAGGTCTAGACGGAAATCAGCCCCAGCATTTT. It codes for CASSLGLDGNQPQHF.

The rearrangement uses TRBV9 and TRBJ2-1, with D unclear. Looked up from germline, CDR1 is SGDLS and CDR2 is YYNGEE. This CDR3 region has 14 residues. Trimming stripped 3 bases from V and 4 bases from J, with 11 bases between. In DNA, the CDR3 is TGTGCCAGCAGCGGATATAATACTTACAATGAGCAGTTCTTC. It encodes CASSGYNTYNEQFF.

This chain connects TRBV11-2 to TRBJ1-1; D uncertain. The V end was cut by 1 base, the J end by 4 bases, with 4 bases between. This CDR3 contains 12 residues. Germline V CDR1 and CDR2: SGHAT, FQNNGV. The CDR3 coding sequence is TGTGCCAGCAGCTTAGGTACCACTGAAGCTTTCTTT. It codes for CASSLGTTEAFF.

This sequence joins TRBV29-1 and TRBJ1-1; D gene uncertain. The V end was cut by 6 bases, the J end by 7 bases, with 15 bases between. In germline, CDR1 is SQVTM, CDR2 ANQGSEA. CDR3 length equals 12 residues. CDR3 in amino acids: CSVDPGQREAFF. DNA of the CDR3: TGCAGCGTCGACCCGGGCCAACGTGAAGCTTTCTTT.

The CDR3 DNA reads TGTGCCAGCAGCCTCCGGGATATGAACACTGAAGCTTTCTTT. It codes for CASSLRDMNTEAFF. V usage is TRBV3-1 (or the pseudogene TRBV3-2) and J usage is TRBJ1-1; D gene uncertain. The CDR3 sequence is 14 residues long. Trimming removed 4 bases at V and 0 bases at J, with 9 bases between. The V gene's germline CDR1 is LGHDT and CDR2 YNNKEL (reference sequence).

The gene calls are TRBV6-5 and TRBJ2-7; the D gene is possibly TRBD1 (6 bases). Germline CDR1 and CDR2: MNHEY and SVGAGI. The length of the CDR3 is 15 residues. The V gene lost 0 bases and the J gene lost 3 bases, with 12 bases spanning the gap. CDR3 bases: TGTGCCAGCAGTTACTCGCCAGGGGATAGCTACGAGCAGTACTTC. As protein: CASSYSPGDSYEQYF.

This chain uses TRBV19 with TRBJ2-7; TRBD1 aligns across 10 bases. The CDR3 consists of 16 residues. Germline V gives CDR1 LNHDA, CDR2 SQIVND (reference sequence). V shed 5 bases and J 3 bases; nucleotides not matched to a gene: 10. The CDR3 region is CASSSGGTGDRYEQYF. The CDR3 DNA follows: TGTGCCAGTAGTTCTGGCGGGACAGGGGATCGCTACGAGCAGTACTTC.

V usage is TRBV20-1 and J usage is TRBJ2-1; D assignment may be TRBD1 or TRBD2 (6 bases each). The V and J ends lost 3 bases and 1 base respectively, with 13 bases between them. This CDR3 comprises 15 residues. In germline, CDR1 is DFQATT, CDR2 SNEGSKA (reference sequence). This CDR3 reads CSASKGGISYNEQFF. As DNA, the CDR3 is TGCAGTGCTAGTAAAGGGGGGATTTCCTACAATGAGCAGTTCTTC.

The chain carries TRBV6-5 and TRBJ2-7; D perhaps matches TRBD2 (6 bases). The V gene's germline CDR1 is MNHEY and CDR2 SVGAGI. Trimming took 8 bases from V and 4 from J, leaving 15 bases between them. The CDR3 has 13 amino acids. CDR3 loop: CASHRGWEYEQYF. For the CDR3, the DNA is TGTGCCAGCCACCGGGGGTGGGAGTACGAGCAGTACTTC.

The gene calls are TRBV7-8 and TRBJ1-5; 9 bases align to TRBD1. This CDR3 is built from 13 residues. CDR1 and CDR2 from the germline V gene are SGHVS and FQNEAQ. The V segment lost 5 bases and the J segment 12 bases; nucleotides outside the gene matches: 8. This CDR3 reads CASSTGTGRNQHF. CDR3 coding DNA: TGTGCCAGCAGCACCGGGACAGGGAGGAACCAGCATTTT.

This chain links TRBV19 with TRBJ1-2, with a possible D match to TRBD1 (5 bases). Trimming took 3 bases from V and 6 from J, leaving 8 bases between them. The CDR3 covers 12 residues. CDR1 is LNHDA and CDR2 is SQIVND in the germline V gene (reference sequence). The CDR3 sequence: CASSMGVDGYTF. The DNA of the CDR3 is TGTGCCAGTAGTATGGGGGTGGATGGCTACACCTTC.

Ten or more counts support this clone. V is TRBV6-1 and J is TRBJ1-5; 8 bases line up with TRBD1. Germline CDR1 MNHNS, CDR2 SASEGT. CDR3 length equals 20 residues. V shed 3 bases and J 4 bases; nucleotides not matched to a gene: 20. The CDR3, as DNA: TGTGCCAGCAGTGACCCGTTCCCCGTTCGACGACAGGGGAGAAATCAGCCCCAGCATTTT. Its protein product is CASSDPFPVRRQGRNQPQHF.

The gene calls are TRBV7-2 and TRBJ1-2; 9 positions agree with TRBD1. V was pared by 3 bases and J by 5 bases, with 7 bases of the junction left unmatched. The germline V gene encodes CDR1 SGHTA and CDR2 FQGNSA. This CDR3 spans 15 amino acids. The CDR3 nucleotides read TGTGCCAGCAGCTTGGACAGGGGTCAATGGTATGGCTACACCTTC. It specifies CASSLDRGQWYGYTF.

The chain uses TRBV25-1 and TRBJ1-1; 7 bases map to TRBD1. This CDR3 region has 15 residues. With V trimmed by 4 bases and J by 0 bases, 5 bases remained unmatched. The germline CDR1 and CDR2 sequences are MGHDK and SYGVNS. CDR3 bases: TGTGCCAGCAGTGGCCCGGGACAGCTGAACACTGAAGCTTTCTTT. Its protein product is CASSGPGQLNTEAFF.

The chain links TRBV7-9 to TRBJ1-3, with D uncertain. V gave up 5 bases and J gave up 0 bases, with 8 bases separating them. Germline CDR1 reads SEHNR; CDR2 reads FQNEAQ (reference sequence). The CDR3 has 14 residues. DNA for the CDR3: TGTGCCAGCAGCCCCCTCGGCTCTGGAAACACCATATATTTT. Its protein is CASSPLGSGNTIYF.

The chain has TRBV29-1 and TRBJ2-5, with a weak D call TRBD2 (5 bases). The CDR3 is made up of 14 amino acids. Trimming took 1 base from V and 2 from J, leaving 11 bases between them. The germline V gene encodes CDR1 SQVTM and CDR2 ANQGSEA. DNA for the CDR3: TGCAGCGTTGAAGCTCTGCCGGGACAAGAGACCCAGTACTTC. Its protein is CSVEALPGQETQYF. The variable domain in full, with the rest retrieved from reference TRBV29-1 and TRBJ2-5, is SAVISQKPSRDICQRGTSLTIQCQVDSQVTMMFWYRQQPGQSLTLIATANQGSEATYESGFVIDKFPISRPNLTFSTLTVSNMSPEDSSIYLCSVEALPGQETQYFGPGTRLLVL.

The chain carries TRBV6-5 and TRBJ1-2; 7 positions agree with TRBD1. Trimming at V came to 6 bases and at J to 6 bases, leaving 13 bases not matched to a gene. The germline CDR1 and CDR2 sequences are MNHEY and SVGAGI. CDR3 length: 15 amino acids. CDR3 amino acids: CASRLAGTVNHGYTF. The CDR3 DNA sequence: TGTGCCAGCAGACTAGCCGGGACAGTCAACCATGGCTACACCTTC.